This passage covers 10 T cell receptor beta chains from one sample sequenced in a study of T cell responses to AZD1222 COVID-19 vaccine. Clones were read by immunoSEQ multiplex PCR, and TCRdb kept only the in-frame ones, dropping some. The sample lists some 150,000 clones, approximately 93% occurring once. Sequenced here: peripheral blood, sampled on day 0 of MenACWY control vaccination. All receptors derive from an adult in good health.

The chain joins TRBV6-5 to TRBJ1-4; D may be TRBD1 (6 bases). The germline V gene encodes CDR1 MNHEY and CDR2 SVGAGI. V lost 6 bases and J lost 2, with 13 bases in between. The CDR3 is 15 residues long. The CDR3 reads CASRYRDNTNEKLFF. DNA of the CDR3: TGTGCCAGCAGATACCGGGACAACACTAATGAAAAACTGTTTTTT.

The rearrangement uses TRBV6-1 and TRBJ1-2; D unclear. Trimming removed 1 base from V and 2 bases from J, with 11 bases in between. Per germline, CDR1 MNHNS and CDR2 SASEGT. The CDR3 length is 15 residues. CDR3 DNA sequence: TGTGCCAGCAGTGAAGTGCTCGTCAGAAACTATGGCTACACCTTC. It codes for CASSEVLVRNYGYTF.

This chain joins TRBV19 and TRBJ2-1, with TRBD2 matching 10 bases. Germline V CDR1 and CDR2: LNHDA, SQIVND (reference sequence). Losses at the gene ends were 5 bases for V and 15 bases for J; bases not matched to a gene: 7. This CDR3 spans 12 amino acids. CDR3 coding DNA: TGTGCCAGTAGTCCACTAGCGGGAAGTCTGTTCTTC. Amino acid sequence: CASSPLAGSLFF.

This clone showed up just once. The genes are TRBV14 and TRBJ2-2, with a tentative D call TRBD1 (7 bases). The V gene lost 6 bases and the J gene lost 5 bases, with 13 bases spanning the gap. Germline-derived CDR1 and CDR2 are SGHDN and FVKESK. This CDR3 spans 14 amino acids. In DNA form, the CDR3 reads TGTGCCAGCAGTAGACAGGGAGGAACCGGGGAGCTGTTTTTT. It encodes CASSRQGGTGELFF.

The J gene is TRBJ2-7, the V gene TRBV4-3; 11 nucleotides match TRBD1. Germline V gene data show CDR1 as LGHNA and CDR2 as YSLEER. With V trimmed by 3 bases and J by 4 bases, 5 bases remained unmatched. This CDR3 has 15 amino acids. CDR3 in DNA: TGCGCCAGCAGCCAGGGGACAGGGGGTCGGTACGAGCAGTACTTC. Its translation is CASSQGTGGRYEQYF.

The J gene is TRBJ2-1, the V gene TRBV11-2, with a tentative D call TRBD2 (5 bases). The germline V gene encodes CDR1 SGHAT and CDR2 FQNNGV. The V end was cut by 3 bases, the J end by 2 bases, with 11 bases between. The CDR3 length is 15 residues. CDR3 protein: CASSLGVIPYNEQFF. DNA for the CDR3: TGTGCCAGCAGCTTGGGAGTAATCCCCTACAATGAGCAGTTCTTC. Supplemented by reference TRBV11-2 and TRBJ2-1, the full variable domain reads EAGVAQSPRYKIIEKRQSVAFWCNPISGHATLYWYQQILGQGPKLLIQFQNNGVVDDSQLPKDRFSAERLKGVDSTLKIQPAKLEDSAVYLCASSLGVIPYNEQFFGPGTRLTVL.

This clone has just a few counts. CDR3 nucleotide sequence: TGTGCTAGTGGTTCCCCGGGGAGGGGGGGAGTATATGGCTACACCTTC. Protein product: CASGSPGRGGVYGYTF. The V and J genes are TRBV12-5 and TRBJ1-2, with a weak D call TRBD1 (6 bases). Germline V CDR1 and CDR2: LGHNT, FRNRAP. With 4 bases removed from V and 5 bases from J, the gap between germline ends came to 20 bases. This CDR3 spans 16 amino acids.

The chain employs TRBV4-1 and TRBJ1-6; a weak D match, TRBD1 (5 bases). The CDR3 sequence is 14 residues long. Germline values: CDR1 MGHRA, CDR2 YSYEKL. The V end lost 0 bases, the J end lost 10 bases, and 10 bases lay between the germline ends. The CDR3 loop reads CASSQDSGKSPLHF. Here the CDR3 DNA reads TGCGCCAGCAGCCAAGACTCAGGGAAGTCACCCCTCCACTTT.

This clone has only one observation. The chain uses TRBV6-5 and TRBJ2-2, with D unresolved. V was cut by 6 bases and J by 2 bases, with 10 bases left in between. Germline V CDR1 and CDR2: MNHEY, SVGAGI. CDR3 length: 14 amino acids. CDR3 loop: CASSRVSNTGELFF. Here the CDR3 DNA reads TGTGCCAGCAGCCGCGTCTCAAACACCGGGGAGCTGTTTTTT.

The chain links TRBV30 to TRBJ1-6, with D maybe TRBD1 (6 bases). In germline, CDR1 is GTSNPN, CDR2 SVGIG (reference sequence). This CDR3 has 16 amino acids. Deletions cut 1 base from V and 2 bases from J, with 12 bases between. The CDR3 DNA reads as TGTGCCTGGAGTGCCATTACAGGGCCCTATAATTCACCCCTCCACTTT. Its protein product is CAWSAITGPYNSPLHF. Full variable domain (rest looked up from reference TRBV30 and TRBJ1-6): SQTIHQWPATLVQPVGSPLSLECTVEGTSNPNLYWYRQAAGRGLQLLFYSVGIGQISSEVPQNLSASRPQDRQFILSSKKLLLSDSGFYLCAWSAITGPYNSPLHFGNGTRLTVT.